Presented here are 30 T cell receptor beta chains from one specimen sequenced in a study of long-term antiretroviral therapy in people with HIV. Survey-level immunoSEQ v3.0 assays were run. Assay used: immunoSEQ multiplex PCR; TCRdb lists only in-frame clones, some missing. The data contain tens of thousands of clones, approximately 84% of them singletons. The sample consisted of unsorted PBMCs, taken 0.5 years before starting antiretroviral therapy. The origin of the receptors is a man aged 40-49 years with HIV.

V gene TRBV19 combines with J gene TRBJ2-1, with D tentatively TRBD1 (5 bases). The CDR3 is 16 amino acids. V lost 5 bases and J 0 bases, leaving 14 bases between the germline ends. CDR1 and CDR2 (germline): LNHDA, SQIVND (reference sequence). In DNA, the CDR3 is TGTGCCAGTAGTCCTTGGACACCGAGCTCCTACAATGAGCAGTTCTTC. Translating it yields CASSPWTPSSYNEQFF.

The V and J genes are TRBV7-3 and TRBJ1-1; 9 nucleotides agree with TRBD1. Per germline, CDR1 SGHTA and CDR2 FQGTGA. There are 14 residues in the CDR3. Trimming took 6 bases from V and 5 from J; bases not matched to a gene: 7. The CDR3 loop reads CASRPGTGITEAFF. CDR3 sequence (DNA): TGTGCCAGCAGACCGGGGACAGGGATTACTGAAGCTTTCTTT.

V is TRBV27 and J is TRBJ2-2; no definite D call. The CDR3 is 13 amino acids. Germline CDR1 reads MNHEY; CDR2 reads SMNVEV (reference sequence). V was clipped by 4 bases and J by 0 bases, with 3 bases between them. As DNA, the CDR3 is TGTGCCAGCAGTTCCGCGAACACCGGGGAGCTGTTTTTT. It is translated as CASSSANTGELFF.

The V call is TRBV28, the J call TRBJ2-1; D gene unclear. Trimming shortened V by 2 bases and J by 7 bases, and 6 bases separated the two germline ends. Germline CDR1 and CDR2: MDHEN and SYDVKM. This CDR3 comprises 12 residues. Here the CDR3 DNA reads TGTGCCAGCAGTTTAGAGAGTAATGAGCAGTTCTTC. It yields the protein CASSLESNEQFF. Drawing the rest from reference TRBV28 and TRBJ2-1, the complete variable domain is DVKVTQSSRYLVKRTGEKVFLECVQDMDHENMFWYRQDPGLGLRLIYFSYDVKMKEKGDIPEGYSVSREKKERFSLILESASTNQTSMYLCASSLESNEQFFGPGTRLTVL.

The chain combines TRBV19 with TRBJ1-1, with 7 bases that match TRBD1. Germline V lookup: CDR1 LNHDA, CDR2 SQIVND (reference sequence). This CDR3 comprises 12 residues. Trimming at V came to 9 bases and at J to 6 bases, leaving 7 bases not matched to a gene. The CDR3 coding sequence is TGTGCCAGCTCGACAGGGATGGCTGAAGCTTTCTTT. Translating gives CASSTGMAEAFF.

This clone was seen only once. The chain combines TRBV28 with TRBJ1-5, with 7 bases fitting TRBD1. The CDR3 sequence is 18 residues long. Losses at the gene ends were 6 bases for V and 0 bases for J; bases not matched to a gene: 14. Looked up from germline, CDR1 is MDHEN and CDR2 is SYDVKM. The DNA for the CDR3 is TGTGCCAGCAGCCCTGACAGGGCAATCACGTATAGCAATCAGCCCCAGCATTTT. Its protein product is CASSPDRAITYSNQPQHF.

This chain joins TRBV7-2 and TRBJ1-5, with 9 bases aligning to TRBD1. V lost 4 bases, J lost 7 bases, and 11 bases stayed unmatched. Germline CDR1 and CDR2: SGHTA and FQGNSA. This CDR3 contains 16 residues. CDR3 sequence reads: CASSSRGQGGGQPQHF. The CDR3 DNA sequence: TGTGCCAGCAGCTCAAGGGGACAGGGTGGCGGCCAGCCCCAGCATTTT.

The chain joins TRBV7-2 to TRBJ1-2; D is ambiguous. Germline CDR1 is SGHTA and CDR2 is FQGNSA. Between the trimmed V and J ends, which lost 5 bases and 7 bases, there was a span of 17 bases. The CDR3 sequence is 14 residues long. CDR3 sequence reads: CASSPRSGDRGYTF. CDR3 nucleotides: TGTGCCAGCAGCCCCCGGTCCGGGGATCGTGGCTACACCTTC.

The chain combines TRBV9 with TRBJ1-4; D is possibly TRBD1 (5 bases). Deletions cut 4 bases from V and 0 bases from J, with 10 bases between. Per germline, CDR1 SGDLS and CDR2 YYNGEE. CDR3 length: 15 residues. CDR3 region: CASSLRQSTNEKLFF. The DNA of the CDR3 is TGTGCCAGCAGCTTACGACAGTCAACTAATGAAAAACTGTTTTTT.

The chain uses TRBV7-2 and TRBJ1-4; TRBD1 might be the D (6 bases). This CDR3 spans 15 amino acids. Germline CDR1 reads SGHTA; CDR2 reads FQGNSA. Trimming pared 1 base from V and 4 bases from J, leaving 10 bases between. CDR3 DNA: TGTGCCAGCAGCTTAGGGGGGCTGATTAATGAAAAACTGTTTTTT. It translates to CASSLGGLINEKLFF.

V and J are TRBV15 and TRBJ1-2, with 8 bases aligning to TRBD1. The CDR3 has 16 residues. Germline V gives CDR1 LNHNV, CDR2 YYDKDF (reference sequence). V lost 0 bases to trimming and J lost 5 bases; unmatched junction nucleotides: 8. Here the CDR3 DNA reads TGTGCCACCAGCAGAGATGGCCCAGGGGGCCATTATGGCTACACCTTC. It translates to CATSRDGPGGHYGYTF.

The rearrangement joins TRBV28 to TRBJ1-5; 10 nucleotides match TRBD1. The CDR3 loop spans 13 amino acids. The germline V gene encodes CDR1 MDHEN and CDR2 SYDVKM. V was pared by 10 bases and J by 7 bases, with 7 bases of the junction left unmatched. This CDR3 is CATTGGAGQPQHF. In DNA form, the CDR3 reads TGTGCCACGACAGGGGGCGCAGGACAGCCCCAGCATTTT.

This clone was seen once. The chain uses TRBV7-2 and TRBJ1-5; D uncertain. Per germline, CDR1 SGHTA and CDR2 FQGNSA. V lost 2 bases and J lost 4, with 9 bases in between. The CDR3 is made up of 14 amino acids. Here the CDR3 reads CASSLRPGNQPQHF. CDR3 sequence (DNA): TGTGCCAGCAGCTTACGCCCGGGGAATCAGCCCCAGCATTTT.

The rearrangement joins TRBV25-1 to TRBJ2-7, with D unresolved. The CDR3 has 12 residues. CDR1 MGHDK and CDR2 SYGVNS come from the germline V gene. V was cut by 1 base and J by 4 bases, with 5 bases left in between. The CDR3 sequence: CASSESTYEQYF. The DNA for the CDR3 is TGTGCCAGCAGTGAATCCACATACGAGCAGTACTTC.

The genes are TRBV27 and TRBJ1-5; TRBD1 matches at 10 bases. The CDR3 consists of 15 residues. J was trimmed by 5 bases and V by 5 bases; bases with no gene match: 6. Germline values: CDR1 MNHEY, CDR2 SMNVEV (reference sequence). For the CDR3, the DNA is TGTGCCAGCAGTCCCGGACAGGGGGATTATCAGCCCCAGCATTTT. This encodes CASSPGQGDYQPQHF.

V and J are TRBV28 and TRBJ2-5; 8 bases map to TRBD1. Germline-derived CDR1 and CDR2 are MDHEN and SYDVKM. The CDR3 totals 14 residues. V shed 5 bases, J shed 4 bases, and the junction held 6 bases outside the gene matches. CDR3 sequence (DNA): TGTGCCAGCAGTGGGACAGGCCCTGGAGAGACCCAGTACTTC. Encoded protein: CASSGTGPGETQYF.

The chain couples TRBV28 to TRBJ1-5, with D perhaps TRBD1 (5 bases). The CDR3 is made up of 14 amino acids. Germline loops: CDR1 MDHEN, CDR2 SYDVKM. Trimming removed 6 bases from V and 6 bases from J, with 15 bases in between. The CDR3 region is CASRAPGGIQPQHF. CDR3 in DNA: TGTGCCAGCAGGGCCCCCGGGGGAATTCAGCCCCAGCATTTT.

V gene TRBV11-1 combines with J gene TRBJ2-7; D gene unclear. This CDR3 is 15 amino acids long. The V and J ends lost 2 bases and 0 bases respectively, with 11 bases between them. The germline V gene has CDR1 SGHAT and CDR2 FQDESV (reference sequence). The CDR3, as DNA: TGTGCCAGCAGCTTATTGCACTCCCCCTCCTACGAGCAGTACTTC. Translation gives CASSLLHSPSYEQYF.

The chain is built from TRBV7-3 and TRBJ1-6; tentatively, D is TRBD1 (6 bases). Germline-derived CDR1 and CDR2 are SGHTA and FQGTGA. The CDR3 spans 15 residues. Trimming took off 3 bases at V and 10 bases at J, with 16 bases between the two ends. CDR3 coding DNA: TGTGCCAGCAGCTTGACGACCGGGCAGGGGTCACCCCTCCACTTT. It yields the protein CASSLTTGQGSPLHF.

This clone was picked up a small number of times. The chain recombines TRBV5-1 with TRBJ1-6; D is unresolved. Germline V lookup: CDR1 SGHRS, CDR2 YFSETQ. V lost 0 bases and J lost 9, with 13 bases in between. There are 15 residues in the CDR3. Here the CDR3 reads CASSLGSNFPSPLHF. DNA of the CDR3: TGCGCCAGCAGCTTGGGGAGTAACTTTCCTTCACCCCTCCACTTT.

The J gene is TRBJ2-1, the V gene TRBV28; 8 bases are shared with TRBD2. This CDR3 contains 15 residues. Germline CDR1 MDHEN, CDR2 SYDVKM. With 3 bases clipped from V and 8 bases from J, the junction kept 9 bases outside the gene matches. The CDR3 is CASSFIERGMDEQFF. The CDR3 nucleotides read TGTGCCAGCAGTTTCATCGAGCGGGGGATGGATGAGCAGTTCTTC.

The rearrangement uses TRBV7-3 and TRBJ1-6; 7 nucleotides agree with TRBD1. The germline V gene has CDR1 SGHTA and CDR2 FQGTGA. With 4 bases clipped from V and 6 bases from J, the junction kept 3 bases outside the gene matches. The CDR3 extends over 14 amino acids. DNA of the CDR3: TGTGCCAGCAGCTCTACAGGGGTTAATTCACCCCTCCACTTT. It translates to CASSSTGVNSPLHF.

This chain links TRBV5-1 with TRBJ2-2; D not certain. The CDR3 length is 14 residues. Germline V lookup: CDR1 SGHRS, CDR2 YFSETQ. Trimming cost V 0 bases and J 0 bases, with 3 bases left between them. This CDR3 reads CASSLGANTGELFF. The CDR3 DNA reads TGCGCCAGCAGCTTGGGGGCGAACACCGGGGAGCTGTTTTTT. Variable domain in full (rest from reference TRBV5-1 and TRBJ2-2): KAGVTQTPRYLIKTRGQQVTLSCSPISGHRSVSWYQQTPGQGLQFLFEYFSETQRNKGNFPGRFSGRQFSNSRSEMNVSTLELGDSALYLCASSLGANTGELFFGEGSRLTVL.

This rearrangement joins TRBV11-3 to TRBJ2-2; weak D call: TRBD1 (5 bases). In germline, CDR1 is SGHNT, CDR2 YENEEA. V was clipped by 6 bases and J by 7 bases, with 12 bases between them. The CDR3 runs 13 residues. CDR3 coding DNA: TGTGCCAGCAGATCTGGGGCCGGCGGGGAGCTGTTTTTT. Its translation is CASRSGAGGELFF.

This chain connects TRBV9 to TRBJ1-5, with 11 bases matching TRBD1. The V gene end was trimmed by 4 bases and the J gene end by 6 bases; junction bases not matched to a gene: 6. The CDR3 runs 15 residues. Germline values: CDR1 SGDLS, CDR2 YYNGEE. CDR3 region: CASSPGTGGSQPQHF. The CDR3 coding sequence is TGTGCCAGCAGCCCCGGGACAGGGGGAAGTCAGCCCCAGCATTTT.

This clone occurred once. The chain joins TRBV14 to TRBJ2-2; no firm D call. Per the germline V gene, CDR1 is SGHDN and CDR2 is FVKESK. Trimming took 2 bases from V and 4 from J, leaving 5 bases between them. CDR3 length: 13 residues. The DNA for the CDR3 is TGTGCCAGCAGCCAAAAGGGCACCGGGGAGCTGTTTTTT. Translation: CASSQKGTGELFF.

This clone was picked up one time. J is TRBJ2-3 and V is TRBV7-2; D not certain. V shed 1 base and J shed 4 bases, with 9 bases lying between them. The CDR3 is 14 amino acids. CDR1 is SGHTA, CDR2 FQGNSA, per germline. In DNA form, the CDR3 reads TGTGCCAGCAGCTTAGTGGCCTATCCAGATACGCAGTATTTT. Amino acid sequence: CASSLVAYPDTQYF.

The chain combines TRBV27 with TRBJ2-7, with TRBD1 matching over 11 bases. The CDR3 has 14 residues. CDR1 is MNHEY and CDR2 is SMNVEV in the germline V gene (reference sequence). The V gene end was trimmed by 5 bases and the J gene end by 6 bases; junction bases not matched to a gene: 6. CDR3 sequence reads: CASSPGTGGREQYF. The CDR3 nucleotides read TGTGCCAGCAGTCCTGGGACAGGGGGGCGCGAGCAGTACTTC.

V and J are TRBV14 and TRBJ2-3, with 11 positions matching TRBD2. The V gene end was trimmed by 4 bases and the J gene end by 4 bases; junction bases not matched to a gene: 1. CDR3 length equals 14 residues. The germline CDR1 and CDR2 sequences are SGHDN and FVKESK. The chain's CDR3 is CASSLAGGPDTQYF. The CDR3 DNA is TGTGCCAGCAGCCTAGCGGGGGGGCCAGATACGCAGTATTTT.

The J gene is TRBJ2-5, the V gene TRBV5-4; a weak D match, TRBD1 (6 bases). Per germline, CDR1 SGHNT and CDR2 YYREEE (reference sequence). V was trimmed by 0 bases and J by 5 bases, leaving 11 bases between them. The CDR3 has 14 amino acids. The CDR3 sequence is CASSLGLGQETQYF. The CDR3 bases are TGTGCCAGCAGCTTGGGACTTGGACAGGAGACCCAGTACTTC.